These 32 T cell receptor beta chains came from one sample sequenced in a study of T cell responses to AZD1222 COVID-19 vaccine. Repertoires were generated with immunoSEQ multiplex PCR, while TCRdb's copy carries only in-frame clones and drops some. The data hold about 170,000 clones, with about 89% observed a single time. The input for sequencing was peripheral blood, taken on day 0 of AZD1222 vaccination. The receptors here all came from an adult in good health.

This clone occurred once. The chain recombines TRBV10-1 with TRBJ2-5; 11 positions agree with TRBD2. Germline V gene sequence: CDR1 WNHNN, CDR2 SYGVQD (reference sequence). This CDR3 region has 18 residues. The ends lost 3 bases at V and 1 base at J; junction bases unmatched: 10. CDR3 coding DNA: TGCGCCAGCAGTGACAATCGACTAGCGGGGAGCCTCCAAGAGACCCAGTACTTC. Translated, it gives CASSDNRLAGSLQETQYF.

The CDR3 loop is CATSGQGMGTDTQYF. The CDR3 nucleotides read TGTGCCACCTCGGGACAGGGGATGGGCACAGATACGCAGTATTTT. The chain is built from TRBV10-3 and TRBJ2-3, with TRBD1 identical over 10 bases. Germline values: CDR1 ENHRY, CDR2 SYGVKD. The CDR3 has 15 amino acids. The V gene end was trimmed by 10 bases and the J gene end by 1 base; junction bases not matched to a gene: 8.

The CDR3 DNA is TGTGCCAGCAGTTACGGGCATCGCTACACCTTC. Protein product: CASSYGHRYTF. The chain employs TRBV6-5 and TRBJ1-2; no clear D. Germline lookup yields CDR1 MNHEY and CDR2 SVGAGI. The CDR3 loop spans 11 amino acids. V shed 2 bases and J shed 9 bases, with 7 bases lying between them.

This chain connects TRBV7-6 to TRBJ2-7, with TRBD1 matching 7 bases. Germline V gives CDR1 SGHVS, CDR2 FNYEAQ. V lost 5 bases, J lost 0 bases, and 7 bases stayed unmatched. This CDR3 has 15 residues. In nucleotides, the CDR3 is TGTGCCAGCAGCCCTGGGACAGCATTCTCCTACGAGCAGTACGTC. This gives the protein CASSPGTAFSYEQYV.

This clone was recorded only once. CDR3 protein: CASSLEGQGAEKYF. The CDR3 region has the DNA TGTGCCAGCAGCTTAGAGGGACAGGGGGCGGAGAAGTATTTT. The chain links TRBV11-2 to TRBJ2-3; 12 nucleotides agree with TRBD1. This CDR3 spans 14 amino acids. The V gene's germline CDR1 is SGHAT and CDR2 FQNNGV. Trimming cost V 0 bases and J 13 bases; bases outside gene matches: 5.

The chain is built from TRBV7-2 and TRBJ2-1; TRBD2 aligns across 8 bases. Germline lookup yields CDR1 SGHTA and CDR2 FQGNSA. The CDR3 consists of 15 residues. J was trimmed by 4 bases and V by 4 bases; bases with no gene match: 6. This CDR3 reads CASSSGTREYNEQFF. The CDR3 DNA sequence: TGTGCCAGCAGCTCCGGGACTAGGGAATACAATGAGCAGTTCTTC.

This clone appeared once. The chain employs TRBV7-9 and TRBJ1-4; 7 bases map to TRBD1. Germline CDR1 SEHNR, CDR2 FQNEAQ (reference sequence). The length of the CDR3 is 17 residues. V shed 5 bases, J shed 3 bases, and the junction held 12 bases outside the gene matches. The chain's CDR3 is CASSPGTAPGANEKLFF. As DNA, the CDR3 is TGTGCCAGCAGCCCAGGGACAGCTCCAGGGGCTAATGAAAAACTGTTTTTT.

This clone is a singleton in its sample. This rearrangement joins TRBV11-2 to TRBJ2-5; a possible D gene is TRBD1 (5 bases). Germline lookup yields CDR1 SGHAT and CDR2 FQNNGV. The CDR3 has 14 residues. V lost 4 bases, J lost 2 bases, and 11 bases lay in between. CDR3 in DNA: TGTGCCAGCAGCTCTAGAACAGGTCAAGAGACCCAGTACTTC. Amino acid sequence: CASSSRTGQETQYF.

V gene TRBV28 combines with J gene TRBJ1-4; TRBD1 is a possible D gene (5 bases). The germline V gene encodes CDR1 MDHEN and CDR2 SYDVKM. V was trimmed by 4 bases and J by 8 bases, leaving 8 bases between them. This CDR3 contains 12 residues. CDR3 protein: CASSSGREKLFF. The CDR3 DNA reads as TGTGCCAGCAGTTCAGGGCGGGAAAAACTGTTTTTT.

The chain couples TRBV11-2 to TRBJ2-1; 8 nucleotides line up with TRBD2. CDR1 is SGHAT, CDR2 FQNNGV, per germline. The CDR3 extends over 16 amino acids. V lost 5 bases, J lost 0 bases, and 6 bases stayed unmatched. CDR3 sequence (DNA): TGTGCCAGCAGCAGAATACTAGCGGACTCCTACAATGAGCAGTTCTTC. It translates to CASSRILADSYNEQFF. Full variable domain (outside the CDR3, taken from reference TRBV11-2 and TRBJ2-1): EAGVAQSPRYKIIEKRQSVAFWCNPISGHATLYWYQQILGQGPKLLIQFQNNGVVDDSQLPKDRFSAERLKGVDSTLKIQPAKLEDSAVYLCASSRILADSYNEQFFGPGTRLTVL.

The genes are TRBV5-4 and TRBJ2-1, with D possibly being TRBD1 or TRBD2 (6 bases each). Germline V gene sequence: CDR1 SGHNT, CDR2 YYREEE (reference sequence). Between the trimmed V and J ends, which lost 4 bases and 6 bases, there was a span of 23 bases. The CDR3 loop spans 17 amino acids. The CDR3 is CASSAPHRDSVGNEQFF. Written as DNA, the CDR3 is TGTGCCAGCAGCGCGCCTCACAGGGACTCTGTGGGCAATGAGCAGTTCTTC.

The rearrangement uses TRBV27 and TRBJ1-1, with D maybe TRBD1 (6 bases). The CDR3 loop spans 15 amino acids. V was clipped by 0 bases and J by 2 bases, with 10 bases between them. Germline assignment: CDR1 MNHEY and CDR2 SMNVEV (reference sequence). The CDR3 sequence is CASSLSGQINTEAFF. In nucleotides, the CDR3 is TGTGCCAGCAGTTTATCCGGACAGATTAACACTGAAGCTTTCTTT.

V usage is TRBV7-8 and J usage is TRBJ1-3; D might be TRBD1 (5 bases). Germline V CDR1 and CDR2: SGHVS, FQNEAQ. CDR3 length: 14 amino acids. Deletions cut 3 bases from V and 0 bases from J, with 6 bases between. The CDR3 DNA reads TGTGCCAGCAGCTTTGGGGGCTCTGGAAACACCATATATTTT. Its translation: CASSFGGSGNTIYF.

The chain recombines TRBV7-2 with TRBJ1-5, with D possibly matching TRBD1 (6 bases). The CDR3 spans 12 residues. Germline CDR1 is SGHTA and CDR2 is FQGNSA. Trimming cost V 6 bases and J 5 bases, with 8 bases left between them. CDR3 sequence reads: CASRAGDQPQHF. The CDR3, as DNA: TGTGCCAGCAGGGCAGGGGATCAGCCCCAGCATTTT.

This clone was recorded a few times. This chain joins TRBV6-5 and TRBJ1-4, with D maybe TRBD1 (5 bases). Deletions cut 6 bases from V and 8 bases from J, with 16 bases between. Per the germline V gene, CDR1 is MNHEY and CDR2 is SVGAGI. This CDR3 region has 14 residues. Here the CDR3 DNA reads TGTGCCAGCAGGGCCCAGGGACCTCGGGAAAAACTGTTTTTT. Translating gives CASRAQGPREKLFF.

The rearrangement links TRBV7-8 to TRBJ2-7, with D perhaps assigned TRBD1 or TRBD2 (6 bases each). Trimming cost V 7 bases and J 4 bases, with 29 bases left between them. The CDR3 has 18 amino acids. Germline assignment: CDR1 SGHVS and CDR2 FQNEAQ. DNA for the CDR3: TGTGCCAGCACCGGAGGAGGTAGTTCGGGGCAGGGGAGGTACGAGCAGTACTTC. It specifies CASTGGGSSGQGRYEQYF.

This chain joins TRBV28 and TRBJ1-1, with D hard to call. The CDR3 is 15 amino acids. CDR1 and CDR2 (germline): MDHEN, SYDVKM. The V and J ends lost 3 bases and 0 bases respectively, with 11 bases between them. CDR3 amino acids: CASSLVNRLNTEAFF. The CDR3 DNA reads TGTGCCAGCAGTTTGGTTAACAGACTGAACACTGAAGCTTTCTTT.

The gene calls are TRBV6-2 or TRBV6-3 and TRBJ2-1, with a tentative D call TRBD2 (6 bases). The germline V and J ends were trimmed by 8 bases and 0 bases, with 14 bases remaining between them. In germline, CDR1 is MNHEY, CDR2 SVGEGT. This CDR3 is built from 15 residues. CDR3 nucleotides: TGTGCCAGCCGCCCAGCGGGCGGCTCCTACAATGAGCAGTTCTTC. Protein product: CASRPAGGSYNEQFF.

V usage is TRBV28 and J usage is TRBJ2-1; TRBD1 agrees at 12 bases. Germline-derived CDR1 and CDR2 are MDHEN and SYDVKM. This CDR3 contains 17 residues. The V segment lost 7 bases and the J segment 2 bases; nucleotides outside the gene matches: 9. The DNA for the CDR3 is TGTGCCAGCAAGGGACAGGGGGCGATAGGGCCCTACAATGAGCAGTTCTTC. This gives the protein CASKGQGAIGPYNEQFF.

This clone has only a few counts. V is TRBV28 and J is TRBJ1-2, with TRBD1 matching 7 bases. There are 15 residues in the CDR3. V lost 6 bases and J lost 0; bases outside the gene matches: 7. Germline CDR1 and CDR2: MDHEN and SYDVKM. In DNA form, the CDR3 reads TGTGCCAGCAGAGCCGGGACAGCAGCTAACTATGGCTACACCTTC. It translates to CASRAGTAANYGYTF.

The rearrangement joins TRBV2 to TRBJ1-4, with D perhaps TRBD1 (6 bases). The germline V gene has CDR1 SNHLY and CDR2 FYNNEI. Trimming pared 5 bases from V and 7 bases from J, leaving 11 bases between. This CDR3 spans 13 amino acids. The CDR3 protein is CASSSRGSEKLFF. The CDR3 DNA sequence: TGTGCCAGCAGTTCCAGGGGTAGTGAAAAACTGTTTTTT.

The chain employs TRBV7-8 and TRBJ1-6, with D uncertain. Between the trimmed V and J ends, which lost 3 bases and 5 bases, there was a span of 8 bases. CDR1 is SGHVS, CDR2 FQNEAQ, per germline. The CDR3 consists of 14 residues. CDR3 DNA: TGTGCCAGCAGCTTGGATCTTAATAATTCACCCCTCCACTTT. Amino acids: CASSLDLNNSPLHF.

The V call is TRBV6-6, the J call TRBJ1-5; D is undetermined. Trimming shortened V by 7 bases and J by 2 bases, and 12 bases separated the two germline ends. Germline V CDR1 and CDR2: MNHNY, SVGAGI (reference sequence). The CDR3 extends over 14 amino acids. The CDR3 DNA sequence: TGTGCCAGCAATGACGGGCTGGGCAATCAGCCCCAGCATTTT. Translating gives CASNDGLGNQPQHF.

The chain joins TRBV5-4 to TRBJ2-7; 11 bases map to TRBD2. Germline loops: CDR1 SGHNT, CDR2 YYREEE (reference sequence). This CDR3 has 15 residues. After removal of 4 bases from V and 2 bases from J, the junction contained 5 bases not matched to a gene. The CDR3 reads CASSQGLAETYEQYF. In DNA form, the CDR3 reads TGTGCCAGCAGCCAGGGACTAGCGGAAACCTACGAGCAGTACTTC. The whole variable domain, filled in from reference TRBV5-4 and TRBJ2-7, reads ETGVTQSPTHLIKTRGQQVTLRCSSQSGHNTVSWYQQALGQGPQFIFQYYREEENGRGNFPPRFSGLQFPNYSSELNVNALELDDSALYLCASSQGLAETYEQYFGPGTRLTVT.

The V gene is TRBV7-2, the J gene TRBJ1-1, with D possibly matching TRBD1 (5 bases). This CDR3 is built from 16 residues. V shed 2 bases and J shed 0 bases, with 13 bases lying between them. Germline V gives CDR1 SGHTA, CDR2 FQGNSA. CDR3 sequence: CASSLMEWGLNTEAFF. The CDR3 DNA sequence: TGTGCCAGCAGCTTAATGGAATGGGGGTTGAACACTGAAGCTTTCTTT.

This chain connects TRBV28 to TRBJ1-5; 9 nucleotides agree with TRBD1. The CDR3 runs to 17 residues. V was pared by 3 bases and J by 5 bases, with 11 bases of the junction left unmatched. In germline, CDR1 is MDHEN, CDR2 SYDVKM. The CDR3 region is CASSFATSRQGDQPQHF. DNA for the CDR3: TGTGCCAGCAGTTTCGCCACTTCAAGACAGGGGGATCAGCCCCAGCATTTT.

V gene TRBV6-2 or TRBV6-3 combines with J gene TRBJ2-3; possibly TRBD2 for D (6 bases). V dropped 2 bases and J dropped 2 bases, with 11 bases sitting between them. In germline, CDR1 is MNHEY, CDR2 SVGEGT. The CDR3 is 15 amino acids. For the CDR3, the DNA is TGTGCCAGCAGTTACGTCGGGACTTCCACAGATACGCAGTATTTT. Translated: CASSYVGTSTDTQYF.

V usage is TRBV10-3 and J usage is TRBJ2-5; D ambiguous. The V end was cut by 8 bases, the J end by 1 base, with 5 bases between. Germline lookup yields CDR1 ENHRY and CDR2 SYGVKD. The CDR3 contains 11 residues. The CDR3 DNA sequence: TGTGCCATCGGTACCCAAGAGACCCAGTACTTC. It translates to CAIGTQETQYF.

Only one count was recorded for this clone. Other DNA sequences in the same sample also yield this CDR3. This rearrangement joins TRBV5-6 to TRBJ1-1; 7 positions agree with TRBD1. This CDR3 spans 12 amino acids. In germline, CDR1 is SGHDT, CDR2 YYEEEE. With V trimmed by 4 bases and J by 7 bases, 4 bases remained unmatched. The CDR3 bases are TGTGCCAGCAGCCCGGGGACAGATGAAGCTTTCTTT. This encodes CASSPGTDEAFF.

The chain recombines TRBV7-2 with TRBJ2-7, with D uncertain. Germline V lookup: CDR1 SGHTA, CDR2 FQGNSA. The CDR3 contains 15 residues. V was cut by 1 base and J by 3 bases, with 13 bases left in between. CDR3 region: CASSLGALPNYEQYF. DNA for the CDR3: TGTGCCAGCAGCTTAGGAGCACTACCGAACTACGAGCAGTACTTC. Full variable domain (remainder filled in from reference TRBV7-2 and TRBJ2-7): GAGVSQSPSNKVTEKGKDVELRCDPISGHTALYWYRQSLGQGLEFLIYFQGNSAPDKSGLPSDRFSAERTGGSVSTLTIQRTQQEDSAVYLCASSLGALPNYEQYFGPGTRLTVT.

This clone showed up just once. J is TRBJ2-1 and V is TRBV7-8; tentative D call: TRBD2 (6 bases). Germline CDR1 SGHVS, CDR2 FQNEAQ. Trimming removed 5 bases at V and 10 bases at J, with 15 bases between. The CDR3 is 13 amino acids. CDR3 in amino acids: CASSHREPSEQFF. The DNA of the CDR3 is TGTGCCAGCAGCCACCGGGAGCCGTCCGAGCAGTTCTTC.

V is TRBV4-3 and J is TRBJ1-6, with a tentative D call TRBD1 (6 bases). The V end lost 0 bases, the J end lost 7 bases, and 7 bases lay between the germline ends. Germline V gene sequence: CDR1 LGHNA, CDR2 YSLEER. The CDR3 is made up of 14 amino acids. DNA for the CDR3: TGCGCCAGCAGCCAAGAGGGGGCAAATTCACCCCTCCACTTT. Protein: CASSQEGANSPLHF.